One and the same sample provided the 23 T cell receptor beta chains below, sequenced in a study of T cell responses to AZD1222 COVID-19 vaccine. Generated by immunoSEQ multiplex PCR, the TCRdb table keeps only in-frame clones and is missing some. The top ten hold roughly 1.3% of the sample, which has tens of thousands of clones, 70% to 90% seen once. The specimen was peripheral blood, collected 28 days after the second AZD1222 dose. The source is an adult who received the AZD1222 COVID-19 vaccine.

V gene TRBV27 combines with J gene TRBJ2-7, with 8 nucleotides matching TRBD1. This CDR3 comprises 15 residues. Trimming cost V 6 bases and J 5 bases; bases outside gene matches: 12. Germline CDR1 is MNHEY and CDR2 is SMNVEV (reference sequence). The CDR3 reads CASRYDISTGDEQYF. The CDR3 bases are TGTGCCAGCAGATATGACATATCGACAGGGGACGAGCAGTACTTC.

This rearrangement joins TRBV10-3 to TRBJ1-6; 8 bases match TRBD1. This CDR3 is built from 16 residues. The V gene end was trimmed by 0 bases and the J gene end by 9 bases; junction bases not matched to a gene: 7. The germline V gene has CDR1 ENHRY and CDR2 SYGVKD. As DNA, the CDR3 is TGTGCCATCAGTGAGTCGCCCGGGACAGGCGGTTCACCCCTCCACTTT. This encodes CAISESPGTGGSPLHF.

This chain links TRBV5-6 with TRBJ2-3; D possibly corresponds to TRBD1 (5 bases). The germline V gene has CDR1 SGHDT and CDR2 YYEEEE. This CDR3 has 14 residues. V was shortened by 4 bases and J by 5 bases, with 14 bases between the two germline ends. The CDR3 here is CASSPRRTIDTQYF. In DNA form, the CDR3 reads TGTGCCAGCAGCCCGAGAAGGACAATAGATACGCAGTATTTT.

The genes are TRBV5-4 and TRBJ2-1, with 13 bases matching TRBD2. The V and J ends lost 5 bases and 2 bases, in that order; junction bases with no gene match: 7. The V gene's germline CDR1 is SGHNT and CDR2 YYREEE (reference sequence). The CDR3 has 17 residues. The CDR3 region has the DNA TGTGCCAGCAGGACCGGGACTAGCGGGACTACCTACAATGAGCAGTTCTTC. It yields the protein CASRTGTSGTTYNEQFF.

The chain couples TRBV6-5 to TRBJ1-1; D is unclear. Germline loops: CDR1 MNHEY, CDR2 SVGAGI. The CDR3 covers 14 residues. Trimming removed 4 bases from V and 3 bases from J, with 12 bases in between. This CDR3 reads CASSFGVGDTEAFF. The CDR3 DNA is TGTGCCAGCAGTTTTGGGGTTGGGGACACTGAAGCTTTCTTT.

This CDR3 reads CSVEDGRRDSYEQYF. CDR3 DNA: TGCAGCGTTGAAGATGGGAGACGCGACTCCTACGAGCAGTACTTC. The J gene is TRBJ2-7, the V gene TRBV29-1, with D possibly matching TRBD2 (5 bases). This CDR3 is built from 15 residues. CDR1 is SQVTM and CDR2 is ANQGSEA in the germline V gene. Trimming took off 0 bases at V and 0 bases at J, with 12 bases between the two ends.

The chain joins TRBV5-8 to TRBJ1-5; 7 bases fit TRBD1. Looked up from germline, CDR1 is SGHTS and CDR2 is YDEGEE. With 1 base clipped from V and 9 bases from J, the junction kept 10 bases outside the gene matches. The CDR3 length is 15 residues. CDR3 loop: CASSLLAGGRGPQHF. As DNA, the CDR3 is TGTGCCAGCAGCTTGCTGGCAGGGGGTAGGGGGCCCCAGCATTTT.

This rearrangement joins TRBV6-5 to TRBJ2-1, with D uncertain. This CDR3 has 12 residues. V lost 0 bases, J lost 9 bases, and 6 bases lay in between. Germline CDR1 and CDR2: MNHEY and SVGAGI. In DNA form, the CDR3 reads TGTGCCAGCAGTTACTCTACGGGTGAGCAGTTCTTC. This codes for CASSYSTGEQFF.

The chain is built from TRBV27 and TRBJ1-5; 9 nucleotides match TRBD1. CDR3 size: 15 residues. Germline trimming cut 6 bases from V and 2 bases from J; bases unmatched to any gene: 5. Germline V lookup: CDR1 MNHEY, CDR2 SMNVEV (reference sequence). The CDR3 here is CASRLRDRGNQPQHF. The CDR3 nucleotides are TGTGCCAGCAGGCTCCGGGACAGGGGCAATCAGCCCCAGCATTTT.

J is TRBJ2-5 and V is TRBV7-3; a weak D match, TRBD1 (5 bases). CDR1 and CDR2 from the germline V gene are SGHTA and FQGTGA. Trimming removed 5 bases at V and 2 bases at J, with 12 bases between. This CDR3 has 14 amino acids. The chain's CDR3 is CASSKDNEQETQYF. CDR3 sequence (DNA): TGTGCCAGCAGCAAGGACAATGAACAAGAGACCCAGTACTTC.

The rearrangement joins TRBV4-2 to TRBJ2-6, with D perhaps matching TRBD1 or TRBD2 (5 bases each). CDR3 length equals 17 residues. The germline V and J ends were trimmed by 1 base and 6 bases, with 16 bases remaining between them. Germline CDR1 reads LGHNA; CDR2 reads YNFKEQ. CDR3 coding DNA: TGTGCCAGCAGCCAAGGGCCAGGGACCGATTCGGCCAACGTCCTGACTTTC. It codes for CASSQGPGTDSANVLTF.

The rearrangement links TRBV10-3 to TRBJ2-1, with TRBD2 identical over 16 bases. The trim removed 6 bases at V and 7 bases at J, leaving 12 bases unmatched. The CDR3 covers 18 residues. Germline V gene data show CDR1 as ENHRY and CDR2 as SYGVKD. The CDR3 spells CAISRDSGTSGRGNEQFF. The CDR3 DNA sequence: TGTGCCATCAGCCGGGACTCCGGGACTAGCGGGAGGGGGAATGAGCAGTTCTTC.

The CDR3 coding sequence is TGTGCCAGCTCACGACTCATGGGTACAGATACGCAGTATTTT. Amino acids: CASSRLMGTDTQYF. The rearrangement uses TRBV18 and TRBJ2-3; D is unclear. V lost 4 bases and J lost 3, with 11 bases in between. Per the germline V gene, CDR1 is KGHSH and CDR2 is LQKENI. The CDR3 runs to 14 residues.

The CDR3, as DNA: TGTGCCAGCAGTTTCAGCAGGAGCACTGAAGCTTTCTTT. It codes for CASSFSRSTEAFF. The chain employs TRBV12-3 or TRBV12-4 and TRBJ1-1; D is ambiguous. Trimming removed 3 bases from V and 4 bases from J, with 9 bases in between. CDR3 length equals 13 residues.

CDR3 protein: CASSLGTGRRQETQYF. The CDR3 DNA reads TGCGCCAGCAGCTTGGGGACGGGAAGGAGGCAAGAGACCCAGTACTTC. The chain recombines TRBV5-1 with TRBJ2-5; possible D gene TRBD2, 5 bases. The V gene lost 0 bases and the J gene lost 2 bases, with 14 bases spanning the gap. CDR3 length equals 16 residues. CDR1 and CDR2 (germline): SGHRS, YFSETQ.

This chain links TRBV25-1 with TRBJ2-6; D may correspond to TRBD1 or TRBD2 (6 bases each). Trimming pared 2 bases from V and 2 bases from J, leaving 10 bases between. The CDR3 sequence is 16 residues long. CDR1 is MGHDK, CDR2 SYGVNS, per germline. CDR3 nucleotide sequence: TGTGCCAGCAGTGAAAGGGGGGTAGCTGGGGCCAACGTCCTGACTTTC. Its translation is CASSERGVAGANVLTF.

The V and J genes are TRBV5-8 and TRBJ2-3; 10 bases line up with TRBD1. V trimming: 0 bases; J trimming: 4 bases; junction bases outside the gene matches: 5. The CDR3 loop spans 16 amino acids. In germline, CDR1 is SGHTS, CDR2 YDEGEE. Here the CDR3 reads CASSLAATGGPDTQYF. The CDR3 DNA is TGTGCCAGCAGCTTGGCTGCGACAGGGGGCCCAGATACGCAGTATTTT. The full variable domain, in which reference TRBV5-8 and TRBJ2-3 provide the parts outside the CDR3, is EAGVTQSPTHLIKTRGQQATLRCSPISGHTSVYWYQQALGLGLQFLLWYDEGEERNRGNFPPRFSGRQFPNYSSELNVNALELEDSALYLCASSLAATGGPDTQYFGPGTRLTVL.

This clone has more than one count but fewer than ten. This sequence joins TRBV6-2 or TRBV6-3 and TRBJ1-2; D not resolved. The germline CDR1 and CDR2 sequences are MNHEY and SVGEGT. V was clipped by 0 bases and J by 8 bases, with 13 bases between them. The CDR3 length is 14 residues. The CDR3 loop is CASSYSYGSGGYTF. CDR3 in DNA: TGTGCCAGCAGTTACTCCTACGGGTCAGGAGGCTACACCTTC.

V gene TRBV18 combines with J gene TRBJ2-4; TRBD1 might be the D (6 bases). The germline V gene encodes CDR1 KGHSH and CDR2 LQKENI. CDR3 size: 16 residues. V was clipped by 0 bases and J by 2 bases, with 11 bases between them. The CDR3 sequence: CASSPPQGLTKNIQYF. The CDR3 region has the DNA TGTGCCAGCTCACCACCGCAGGGGTTAACCAAAAACATTCAGTACTTC.

The chain carries TRBV11-2 and TRBJ1-6; D call uncertain. The V gene lost 4 bases and the J gene lost 0 bases, with 10 bases spanning the gap. Germline values: CDR1 SGHAT, CDR2 FQNNGV. CDR3 length: 16 amino acids. The CDR3 reads CASSSLVISYNSPLHF. The CDR3 DNA follows: TGTGCCAGCAGCTCTTTAGTCATCTCCTATAATTCACCCCTCCACTTT.

The chain links TRBV5-1 to TRBJ2-7; D is ambiguous. Between the trimmed V and J ends, which lost 0 bases and 3 bases, there was a span of 10 bases. The CDR3 has 14 amino acids. The germline CDR1 and CDR2 sequences are SGHRS and YFSETQ. In nucleotides, the CDR3 is TGCGCCAGCAGCTTGGTAGCTTTGGACTACGAGCAGTACTTC. It codes for CASSLVALDYEQYF.

This clone was observed a handful of times. The chain is built from TRBV4-1 and TRBJ1-2; a possible D gene is TRBD1 (5 bases). Germline V lookup: CDR1 MGHRA, CDR2 YSYEKL. This CDR3 is built from 14 residues. Trimming left V 4 bases short and J 0 bases short, with 9 bases between. CDR3 DNA: TGCGCCAGCAGCCCGGGACCGGCTAACTATGGCTACACCTTC. This translates into CASSPGPANYGYTF.

The chain links TRBV10-1 to TRBJ1-1, with unresolved D. This CDR3 comprises 13 residues. CDR1 and CDR2 from the germline V gene are WNHNN and SYGVQD (reference sequence). Trimming pared 3 bases from V and 4 bases from J, leaving 9 bases between. CDR3 DNA sequence: TGCGCCAGCAGTGATGGCAGAGTCACTGAAGCTTTCTTT. Its protein product is CASSDGRVTEAFF.